This T cell receptor beta chain was profiled in a study of Ad26.COV2.S vaccination and SARS-CoV-2 variants. Study-wide context: Donor got 5x10^10 or 1x10^11 viral particles of Ad26.COV2.S.

The treatment denotes: around 19 received Ad26.COV2.S at low or high dose, single or two shots; about 5 received placebo; per-sample allocation not given. Samples were taken on day 63 after the first vaccine or placebo injection. Cohort 1b enrolled adults aged 18-55 years in Boston. Vaccination employed an Ad26 vector expressing the Wuhan-strain SARS-CoV-2 spike. With regard to this clone: Antigen: not known.

The V gene lost 4 bases and the J gene lost 7 bases, with 17 bases spanning the gap. The CDR3 is made up of 16 amino acids. The germline gives CDR1 LGHDT, CDR2 YNNKEL (reference sequence). Findings and limits, study-wide: Reported post-vaccination CD8+ and CD4+ T cell responses to spike showed substantial breadth.

The repertoire was sequenced with immunoSEQ multiplex PCR; TCRdb's copy has only in-frame clones and lacks some. The sample lists about 350,000 clones; 70% to 90% were seen once. Sequences were derived from peripheral blood, sampled in a trial of Ad26.COV2.S vaccine versus placebo. The origin of this receptor is a person between 18 and 59 years old who received the Ad26.COV2.S COVID-19 vaccine or a placebo. The genes are TRBV3-1 (or the pseudogene TRBV3-2) and TRBJ1-6, with a tentative D call TRBD1 (5 bases). CDR3 DNA: TGTGCCAGCAGCCTCGAGGGACGGGTGAGGAATTCACCCCTCCACTTT. It codes for CASSLEGRVRNSPLHF.